A selection of T cell receptor beta chains follows, all from one sample in a study of blood T cell repertoires in COVID-19. The table came from immunoSEQ multiplex PCR; TCRdb's copy has only in-frame clones and leaves some out. The sample has hundreds of thousands of clones, less than 85% seen once; the top ten hold 1.9%. Sequencing was done on a sample of PBMCs or T cells enriched from blood (not recorded which). The source of these receptors is a woman aged 25 to 39 who had been exposed to COVID-19. CDR3s leave out the opening cysteine and the closing phenylalanine or tryptophan. A D gene is named only where the DNA matches it firmly.

D,V,CDR3
NA,TRBV30,AWSVLSYEQY
NA,TRBV11-1,ASSDAGGRGYGYT
NA,TRBV5-4,ASSWAGGANVLT
NA,TRBV5-8,ASSSRPRGGTDTQY
TRBD1,TRBV6-5,AAGQKGFYGYT
NA,TRBV30,AWSHLNSPLH
NA,TRBV19,ASSTRPGVTGYT
TRBD2,TRBV5-1,ASSTQGLAGIYEQY
NA,TRBV6-1,ASSDYGAGEKLF
TRBD2,TRBV6-1,ASSEGGGVKYEQY
TRBD2,TRBV5-1,ASSSGLAGAGDTQY
NA,TRBV4-3,ASGGHNYGYT
NA,TRBV30,ASDRSGTEAF
TRBD2,TRBV28,ASSPGTSPNEQY
NA,TRBV28,ASSRGLHSKY
NA,TRBV19,ASSQQGADNSPLH
NA,TRBV4-3,ASSQGGTVTDEQY
TRBD1,TRBV27,ATRTGKFEAF
NA,TRBV19,ASRKWTEMNTEAF
TRBD2,TRBV7-9,ASSFPGLEEGEQY
TRBD2,TRBV5-1,ASSGGTSGSYEQY
TRBD2,TRBV11-2,ASSLPAGGPLNEQF
TRBD1,TRBV27,ASSHGQGAYEQY
NA,TRBV6-5,ASSYSSTAPLH
TRBD1,TRBV19,ASSRDRGNTEAF
TRBD1,TRBV5-1,ASSDRVSYEQY
TRBD2,TRBV10-3,AISEASGIYNEQF
NA,TRBV19,ASSMTGYAYEQY
TRBD1,TRBV30,AWSINQDRYNEQF
NA,TRBV9,ASRTAGNTEAF
TRBD2,TRBV7-9,ASSTTTESGGTQY
NA,TRBV24-1,ATSDWRSSTDTQY
NA,TRBV28,ASSTPRLVWIHEQY
NA,TRBV7-9,ASSLTESYEQY
TRBD1,TRBV30,AWRETGESHYT
NA,TRBV4-1,ASSQEDYGELF
NA,TRBV7-9,ASSPRRQRPNTEAF
TRBD1,TRBV7-9,ASSFPPGQGSAEAF
NA,TRBV7-2,ASSLQFEADEQF
TRBD1,TRBV7-2,ASSLGGTGGYNSPLH
TRBD1,TRBV5-1,ASSLATGGVTNTEAF
NA,TRBV9,ASSASEGLGNEQF
NA,TRBV5-1,ASSLAPGNTEAF
TRBD1,TRBV7-9,ASSSPGQGDQGYT
NA,TRBV3-1/TRBV3-2,ASSQVGTGPTGELF